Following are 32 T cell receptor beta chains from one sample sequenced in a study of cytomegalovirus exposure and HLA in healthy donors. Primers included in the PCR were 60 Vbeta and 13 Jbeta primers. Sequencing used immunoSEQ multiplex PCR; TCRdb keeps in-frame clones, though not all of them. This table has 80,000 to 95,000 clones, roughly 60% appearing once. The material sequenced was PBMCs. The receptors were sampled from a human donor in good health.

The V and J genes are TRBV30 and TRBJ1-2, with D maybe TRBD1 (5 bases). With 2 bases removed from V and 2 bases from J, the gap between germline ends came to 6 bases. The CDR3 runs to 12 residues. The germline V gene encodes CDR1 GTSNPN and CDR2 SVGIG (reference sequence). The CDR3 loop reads CAWSRGNYGYTF. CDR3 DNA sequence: TGTGCCTGGAGTCGGGGGAACTATGGCTACACCTTC. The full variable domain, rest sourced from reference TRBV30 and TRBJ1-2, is SQTIHQWPATLVQPVGSPLSLECTVEGTSNPNLYWYRQAAGRGLQLLFYSVGIGQISSEVPQNLSASRPQDRQFILSSKKLLLSDSGFYLCAWSRGNYGYTFGSGTRLTVV.

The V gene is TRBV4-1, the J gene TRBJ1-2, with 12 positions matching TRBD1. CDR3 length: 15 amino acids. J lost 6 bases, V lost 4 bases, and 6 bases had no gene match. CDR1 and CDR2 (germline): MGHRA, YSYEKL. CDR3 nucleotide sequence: TGCGCCAGCAGCCCTACGGGACAGGGGGCCAATGGCTACACCTTC. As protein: CASSPTGQGANGYTF.

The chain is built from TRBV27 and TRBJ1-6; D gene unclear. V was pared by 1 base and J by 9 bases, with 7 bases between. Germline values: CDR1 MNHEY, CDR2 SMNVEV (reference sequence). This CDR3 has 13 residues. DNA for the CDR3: TGTGCCAGCAGTTTATATATCGGTTCACCCCTCCACTTT. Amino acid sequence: CASSLYIGSPLHF.

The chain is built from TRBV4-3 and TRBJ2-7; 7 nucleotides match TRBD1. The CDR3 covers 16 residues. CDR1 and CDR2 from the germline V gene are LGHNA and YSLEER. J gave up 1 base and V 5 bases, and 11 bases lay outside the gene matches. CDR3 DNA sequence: TGCGCCAGCAGCTACACCTGGACAGGCGATTCCTACGAGCAGTACTTC. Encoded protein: CASSYTWTGDSYEQYF.

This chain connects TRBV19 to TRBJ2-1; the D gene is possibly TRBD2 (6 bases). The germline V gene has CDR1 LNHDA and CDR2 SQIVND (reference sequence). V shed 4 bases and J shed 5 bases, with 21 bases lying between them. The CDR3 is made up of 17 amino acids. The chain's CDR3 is CASSSLPTSTVDNEQFF. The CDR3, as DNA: TGTGCCAGTAGTAGCCTCCCCACTAGCACCGTGGACAATGAGCAGTTCTTC.

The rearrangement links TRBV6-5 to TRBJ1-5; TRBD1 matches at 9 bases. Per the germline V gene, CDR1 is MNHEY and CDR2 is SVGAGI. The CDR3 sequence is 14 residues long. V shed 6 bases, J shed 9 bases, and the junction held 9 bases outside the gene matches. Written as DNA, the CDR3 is TGTGCCAGCAGGCCGACAGGGGGGAAGCGGCCCCAGCATTTT. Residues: CASRPTGGKRPQHF.

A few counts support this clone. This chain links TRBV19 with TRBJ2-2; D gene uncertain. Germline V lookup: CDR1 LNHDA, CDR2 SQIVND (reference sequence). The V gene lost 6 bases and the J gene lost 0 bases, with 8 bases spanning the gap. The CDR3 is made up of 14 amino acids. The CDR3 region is CASRLEANTGELFF. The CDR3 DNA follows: TGTGCCAGTAGATTAGAGGCGAACACCGGGGAGCTGTTTTTT.

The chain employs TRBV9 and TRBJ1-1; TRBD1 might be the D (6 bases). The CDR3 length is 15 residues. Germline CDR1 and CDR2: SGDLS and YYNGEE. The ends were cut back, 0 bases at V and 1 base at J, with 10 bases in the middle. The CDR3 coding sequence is TGTGCCAGCAGCGTAGGACAGGCTCAGAACACTGAAGCTTTCTTT. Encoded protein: CASSVGQAQNTEAFF.

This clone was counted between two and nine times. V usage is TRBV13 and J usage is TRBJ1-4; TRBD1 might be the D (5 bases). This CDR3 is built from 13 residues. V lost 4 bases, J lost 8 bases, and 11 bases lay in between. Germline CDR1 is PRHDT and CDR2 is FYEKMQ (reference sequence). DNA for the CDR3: TGTGCCAGCAGCTCGCGACAGTCCGAAAAACTGTTTTTT. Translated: CASSSRQSEKLFF.

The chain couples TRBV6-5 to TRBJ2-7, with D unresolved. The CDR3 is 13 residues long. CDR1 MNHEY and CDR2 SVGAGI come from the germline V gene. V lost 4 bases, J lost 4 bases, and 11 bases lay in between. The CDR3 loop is CASSCGQRYEQYF. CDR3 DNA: TGTGCCAGCAGTTGCGGTCAGCGTTACGAGCAGTACTTC.

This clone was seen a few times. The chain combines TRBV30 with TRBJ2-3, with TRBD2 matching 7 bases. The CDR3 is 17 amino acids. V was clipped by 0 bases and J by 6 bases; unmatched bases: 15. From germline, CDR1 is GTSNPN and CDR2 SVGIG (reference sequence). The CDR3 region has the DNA TGTGCCTGGAGTGTAGATCAGCGGGGTGCATCTCCGGATACGCAGTATTTT. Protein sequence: CAWSVDQRGASPDTQYF.

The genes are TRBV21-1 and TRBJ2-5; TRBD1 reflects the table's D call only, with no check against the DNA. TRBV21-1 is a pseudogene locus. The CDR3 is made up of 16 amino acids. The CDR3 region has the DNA TGTGCCAGCAGCAAGTCCCCCACAGGGGGAGGGGAGACCCAGTACTTC. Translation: CASSKSPTGGGETQYF.

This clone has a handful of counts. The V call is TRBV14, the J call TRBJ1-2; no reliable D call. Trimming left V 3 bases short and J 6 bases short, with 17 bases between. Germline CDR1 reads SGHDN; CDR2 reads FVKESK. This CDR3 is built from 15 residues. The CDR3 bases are TGTGCCAGCAGCCAGTACGGCGGCTCCCCGAATGGCTACACCTTC. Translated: CASSQYGGSPNGYTF.

CDR3 region: CASSSQGVGTDTQYF. As DNA, the CDR3 is TGTGCCAGCAGCAGTCAGGGGGTCGGCACAGATACGCAGTATTTT. The chain carries TRBV7-9 and TRBJ2-3; 7 bases align to TRBD1. After removal of 5 bases from V and 1 base from J, the junction contained 6 bases not matched to a gene. Germline assignment: CDR1 SEHNR and CDR2 FQNEAQ (reference sequence). The CDR3 runs 15 residues.

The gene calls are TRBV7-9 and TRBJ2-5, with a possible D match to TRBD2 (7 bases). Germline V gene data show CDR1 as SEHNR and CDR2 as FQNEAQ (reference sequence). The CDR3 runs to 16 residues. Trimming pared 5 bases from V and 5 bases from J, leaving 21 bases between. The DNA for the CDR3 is TGTGCCAGCAGCGTCCGCCGGGGGGCACGGGAGGAGACCCAGTACTTC. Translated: CASSVRRGAREETQYF.

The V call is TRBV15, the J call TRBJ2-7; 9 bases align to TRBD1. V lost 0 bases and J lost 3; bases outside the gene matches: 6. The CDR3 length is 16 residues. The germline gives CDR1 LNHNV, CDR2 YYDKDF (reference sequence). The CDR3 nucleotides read TGTGCCACCAGCAGAGATAGGCGGACAGGGGTCTACGAGCAGTACTTC. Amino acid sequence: CATSRDRRTGVYEQYF.

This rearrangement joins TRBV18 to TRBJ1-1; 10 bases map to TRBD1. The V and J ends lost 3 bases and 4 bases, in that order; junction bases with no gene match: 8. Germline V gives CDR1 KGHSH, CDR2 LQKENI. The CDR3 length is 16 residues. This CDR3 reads CASSPYGTGDFTEAFF. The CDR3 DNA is TGTGCCAGCTCACCGTACGGGACAGGGGATTTCACTGAAGCTTTCTTT.

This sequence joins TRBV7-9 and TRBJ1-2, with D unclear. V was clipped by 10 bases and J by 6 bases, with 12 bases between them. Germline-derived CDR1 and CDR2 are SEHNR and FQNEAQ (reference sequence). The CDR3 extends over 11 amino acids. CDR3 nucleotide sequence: TGTGCCACCGAAAGATCGGATGGCTACACCTTC. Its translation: CATERSDGYTF.

In DNA, the CDR3 is TGTGCTAGTGGAAAACGACAGAGCTACCAAGAGACCCAGTACTTC. Translating gives CASGKRQSYQETQYF. The chain links TRBV12-5 to TRBJ2-5; perhaps TRBD1 as D (5 bases). Trimming left V 6 bases short and J 0 bases short, with 14 bases between. CDR1 and CDR2 (germline): LGHNT, FRNRAP. The CDR3 is made up of 15 amino acids.

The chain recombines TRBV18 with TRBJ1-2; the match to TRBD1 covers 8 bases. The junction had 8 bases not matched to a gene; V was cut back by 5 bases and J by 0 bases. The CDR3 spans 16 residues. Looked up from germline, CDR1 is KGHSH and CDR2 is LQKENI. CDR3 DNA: TGTGCCAGCTCAGAACAGGGGGTTAACCCTAACTATGGCTACACCTTC. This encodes CASSEQGVNPNYGYTF.

CDR3 nucleotides: TGTGCCTGGAGTCCCGGACTAGCGGGAAGCACAGATACGCAGTATTTT. It codes for CAWSPGLAGSTDTQYF. The chain couples TRBV30 to TRBJ2-3, with TRBD2 matching over 12 bases. This CDR3 has 16 residues. The germline CDR1 and CDR2 sequences are GTSNPN and SVGIG (reference sequence). The J segment lost 0 bases and the V segment lost 2 bases, leaving 3 bases of the junction unmatched. The complete variable domain, with remaining parts taken from reference TRBV30 and TRBJ2-3, reads SQTIHQWPATLVQPVGSPLSLECTVEGTSNPNLYWYRQAAGRGLQLLFYSVGIGQISSEVPQNLSASRPQDRQFILSSKKLLLSDSGFYLCAWSPGLAGSTDTQYFGPGTRLTVL.

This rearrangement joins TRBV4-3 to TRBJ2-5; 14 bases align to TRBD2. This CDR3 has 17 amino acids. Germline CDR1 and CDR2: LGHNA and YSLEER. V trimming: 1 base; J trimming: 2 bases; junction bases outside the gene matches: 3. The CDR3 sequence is CASSQGLAGGPQETQYF. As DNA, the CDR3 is TGCGCCAGCAGCCAAGGACTAGCGGGGGGGCCACAAGAGACCCAGTACTTC.

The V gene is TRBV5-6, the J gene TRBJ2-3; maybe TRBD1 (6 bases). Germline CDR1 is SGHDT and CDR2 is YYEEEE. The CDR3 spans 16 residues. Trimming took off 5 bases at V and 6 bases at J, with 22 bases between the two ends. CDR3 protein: CASSKGGTRFGDTQYF. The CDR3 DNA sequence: TGTGCCAGCAGTAAAGGGGGAACGAGGTTCGGTGATACGCAGTATTTT.

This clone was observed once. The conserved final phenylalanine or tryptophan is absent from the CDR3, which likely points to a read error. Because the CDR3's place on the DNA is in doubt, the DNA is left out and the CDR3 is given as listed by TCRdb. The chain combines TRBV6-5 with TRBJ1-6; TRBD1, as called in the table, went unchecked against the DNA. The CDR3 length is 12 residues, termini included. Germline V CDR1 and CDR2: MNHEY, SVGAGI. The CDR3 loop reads CASSYPPPGTQD.

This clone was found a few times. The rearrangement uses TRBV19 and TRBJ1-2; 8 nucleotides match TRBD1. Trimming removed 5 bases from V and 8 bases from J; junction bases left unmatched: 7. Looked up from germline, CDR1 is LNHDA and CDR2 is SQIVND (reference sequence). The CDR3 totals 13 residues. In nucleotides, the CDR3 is TGTGCCAGTAGTTTACAGGGGGTAGGAGGCTACACCTTC. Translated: CASSLQGVGGYTF.

As DNA, the CDR3 is TGCAGCGTTGGGGTAGGGCGGGGGAGCACAGATACGCAGTATTTT. This gives the protein CSVGVGRGSTDTQYF. V and J are TRBV29-1 and TRBJ2-3, with 7 bases fitting TRBD2. CDR1 and CDR2 (germline): SQVTM, ANQGSEA. The CDR3 has 15 amino acids. V was pared by 4 bases and J by 0 bases, with 7 bases of the junction left unmatched.

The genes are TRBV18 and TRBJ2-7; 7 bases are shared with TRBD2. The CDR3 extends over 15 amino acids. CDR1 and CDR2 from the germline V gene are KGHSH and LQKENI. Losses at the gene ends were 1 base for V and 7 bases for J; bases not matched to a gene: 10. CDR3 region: CASSPRAGEGGEQYF. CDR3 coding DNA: TGTGCCAGCTCACCACGGGCCGGGGAGGGCGGTGAGCAGTACTTC.

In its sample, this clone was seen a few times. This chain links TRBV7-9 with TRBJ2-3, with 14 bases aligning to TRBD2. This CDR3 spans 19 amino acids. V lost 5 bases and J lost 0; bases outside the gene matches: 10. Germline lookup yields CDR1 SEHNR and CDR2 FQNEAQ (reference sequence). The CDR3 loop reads CASSLKTSGGALSTDTQYF. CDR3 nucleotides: TGTGCCAGCAGCCTTAAGACTAGCGGGGGGGCCCTAAGCACAGATACGCAGTATTTT.

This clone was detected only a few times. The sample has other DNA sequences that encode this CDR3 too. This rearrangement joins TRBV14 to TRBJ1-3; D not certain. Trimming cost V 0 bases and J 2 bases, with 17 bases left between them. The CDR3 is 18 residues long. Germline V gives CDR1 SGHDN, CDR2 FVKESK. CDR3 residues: CASSQEVQRLTTGNTIYF. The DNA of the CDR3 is TGTGCCAGCAGCCAAGAGGTTCAACGACTGACTACTGGAAACACCATATATTTT.

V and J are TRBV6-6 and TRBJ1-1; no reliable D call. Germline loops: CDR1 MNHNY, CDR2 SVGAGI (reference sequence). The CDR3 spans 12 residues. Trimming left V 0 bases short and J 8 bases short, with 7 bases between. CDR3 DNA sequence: TGTGCCAGCAGTTACTCGAGCGGGGAAGCTTTCTTT. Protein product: CASSYSSGEAFF.

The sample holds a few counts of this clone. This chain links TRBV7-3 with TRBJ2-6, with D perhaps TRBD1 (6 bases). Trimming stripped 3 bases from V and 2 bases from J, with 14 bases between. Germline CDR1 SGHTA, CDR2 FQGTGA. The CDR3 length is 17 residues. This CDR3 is CASSLRQDWTGANVLTF. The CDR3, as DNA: TGTGCCAGCAGCTTGCGACAGGACTGGACTGGGGCCAACGTCCTGACTTTC.

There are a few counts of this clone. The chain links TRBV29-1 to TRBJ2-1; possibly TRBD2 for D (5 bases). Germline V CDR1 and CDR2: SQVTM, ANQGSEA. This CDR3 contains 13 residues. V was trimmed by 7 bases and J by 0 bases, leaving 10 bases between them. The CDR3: CSAGVSSYNEQFF. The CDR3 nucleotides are TGCAGCGCCGGGGTTAGCTCCTACAATGAGCAGTTCTTC.